Following are 16 T cell receptor beta chains from one sample sequenced in a study of blood T cell repertoires in COVID-19. Data came from immunoSEQ multiplex PCR; TCRdb stores just in-frame clones and leaves some out. The sample has some 74,000 clones; around 89% are singletons. Input material: peripheral blood. The receptors shown here come from a woman older than 75 with acute or convalescent COVID-19.

The sample holds one count of this clone. This rearrangement joins TRBV30 to TRBJ2-5, with 12 positions matching TRBD1. There are 14 residues in the CDR3. Germline CDR1 and CDR2: GTSNPN and SVGIG (reference sequence). V lost 3 bases to trimming and J lost 4 bases; unmatched junction nucleotides: 3. The CDR3 spells CAWRGTGGPETQYF. The CDR3 bases are TGTGCCTGGAGAGGGACAGGGGGCCCAGAGACCCAGTACTTC. Full variable domain (rest looked up from reference TRBV30 and TRBJ2-5): SQTIHQWPATLVQPVGSPLSLECTVEGTSNPNLYWYRQAAGRGLQLLFYSVGIGQISSEVPQNLSASRPQDRQFILSSKKLLLSDSGFYLCAWRGTGGPETQYFGPGTRLLVL.

The CDR3 spells CASQPNWEEAFF. Here the CDR3 DNA reads TGTGCCTCCCAACCAAACTGGGAGGAAGCTTTCTTT. The chain links TRBV30 to TRBJ1-1; no reliable D call. Germline V gene sequence: CDR1 GTSNPN, CDR2 SVGIG (reference sequence). This CDR3 spans 12 amino acids. The V gene lost 7 bases and the J gene lost 8 bases, with 17 bases spanning the gap.

The chain couples TRBV7-2 to TRBJ2-3; 12 bases align to TRBD2. This CDR3 comprises 15 residues. Germline loops: CDR1 SGHTA, CDR2 FQGNSA. V gave up 6 bases and J gave up 2 bases; unmatched junction bases: 3. CDR3 in DNA: TGTGCCAGCAGTCGGACTAGCGGGGACACAGATACGCAGTATTTT. Encoded protein: CASSRTSGDTDTQYF.

This chain joins TRBV29-1 and TRBJ1-2; 9 bases map to TRBD1. J lost 2 bases, V lost 3 bases, and 1 base had no gene match. Germline CDR1 is SQVTM and CDR2 is ANQGSEA. This CDR3 comprises 13 residues. In DNA form, the CDR3 reads TGCAGCGTTGAGACAGGGGGGAACTATGGCTACACCTTC. Its protein is CSVETGGNYGYTF.

The chain joins TRBV9 to TRBJ2-1; 12 nucleotides line up with TRBD2. CDR1 SGDLS and CDR2 YYNGEE come from the germline V gene. V was clipped by 0 bases and J by 3 bases; unmatched bases: 1. The CDR3 spans 16 residues. The CDR3 DNA sequence: TGTGCCAGCAGCGTAGGACTAGCGGGGGACTACAATGAGCAGTTCTTC. Its protein product is CASSVGLAGDYNEQFF. Full variable domain (missing parts from reference TRBV9 and TRBJ2-1): DSGVTQTPKHLITATGQRVTLRCSPRSGDLSVYWYQQSLDQGLQFLIQYYNGEERAKGNILERFSAQQFPDLHSELNLSSLELGDSALYFCASSVGLAGDYNEQFFGPGTRLTVL.

The chain employs TRBV12-3 or TRBV12-4 and TRBJ2-3; a weak D match, TRBD2 (5 bases). Trimming took 5 bases from V and 10 from J, leaving 10 bases between them. This CDR3 region has 11 residues. CDR3 residues: CASSPRGSQYF. CDR3 nucleotide sequence: TGTGCCAGCAGTCCCCGGGGTTCGCAGTATTTT.

The chain employs TRBV5-1 and TRBJ2-3; 9 nucleotides agree with TRBD2. CDR3 length: 15 residues. Trimming at V came to 4 bases and at J to 2 bases, leaving 5 bases not matched to a gene. Germline V gives CDR1 SGHRS, CDR2 YFSETQ. CDR3 protein: CASSRGGANTDTQYF. In nucleotides, the CDR3 is TGCGCCAGCAGCCGCGGGGGGGCGAACACAGATACGCAGTATTTT.

This clone was recorded a few times. V and J are TRBV7-2 and TRBJ2-5; 8 positions match TRBD2. Germline CDR1 is SGHTA and CDR2 is FQGNSA. The CDR3 is 14 residues long. J lost 5 bases, V lost 2 bases, and 4 bases had no gene match. Here the CDR3 reads CASSLTSGGETQYF. The CDR3 bases are TGTGCCAGCAGCTTAACCAGCGGGGGTGAGACCCAGTACTTC. Full variable domain (rest looked up from reference TRBV7-2 and TRBJ2-5): GAGVSQSPSNKVTEKGKDVELRCDPISGHTALYWYRQSLGQGLEFLIYFQGNSAPDKSGLPSDRFSAERTGGSVSTLTIQRTQQEDSAVYLCASSLTSGGETQYFGPGTRLLVL.

The chain joins TRBV7-3 to TRBJ2-7; D possibly corresponds to TRBD2 (7 bases). Deletions cut 2 bases from V and 5 bases from J, with 22 bases between. CDR1 SGHTA and CDR2 FQGTGA come from the germline V gene. The CDR3 has 17 amino acids. CDR3 bases: TGTGCCAGCAGCTTAGAAGCTTTCGGGGGGCCGATGGACGAGCAGTACTTC. This codes for CASSLEAFGGPMDEQYF. The full variable domain, with the rest looked up from reference TRBV7-3 and TRBJ2-7, is GAGVSQTPSNKVTEKGKYVELRCDPISGHTALYWYRQSLGQGPEFLIYFQGTGAADDSGLPNDRFFAVRPEGSVSTLKIQRTERGDSAVYLCASSLEAFGGPMDEQYFGPGTRLTVT.

The genes are TRBV30 and TRBJ1-1; perhaps TRBD1 as D (5 bases). Germline V CDR1 and CDR2: GTSNPN, SVGIG (reference sequence). The CDR3 has 12 amino acids. The V and J ends lost 3 bases and 4 bases respectively, with 9 bases between them. The CDR3 DNA reads as TGTGCCTGGAGCCGTAGGGGCACTGAAGCTTTCTTT. Translated: CAWSRRGTEAFF.

J is TRBJ2-7 and V is TRBV7-2; D perhaps matches TRBD2 (6 bases). The CDR3 is made up of 14 amino acids. Germline values: CDR1 SGHTA, CDR2 FQGNSA. With 8 bases removed from V and 4 bases from J, the gap between germline ends came to 18 bases. The CDR3, as DNA: TGTGCCAGCGCGAAGCCTGGAGGGGTATACGAGCAGTACTTC. This gives the protein CASAKPGGVYEQYF.

The rearrangement uses TRBV18 and TRBJ2-7, with 7 bases identical to TRBD2. This CDR3 has 15 residues. Losses at the gene ends were 5 bases for V and 2 bases for J; bases not matched to a gene: 9. The germline V gene encodes CDR1 KGHSH and CDR2 LQKENI. The CDR3 DNA reads as TGTGCCAGCTCAAAAGGTAGCGGGCTGACCTACGAGCAGTACTTC. Encoded protein: CASSKGSGLTYEQYF.

This clone was recorded only once. The chain couples TRBV2 to TRBJ2-6, with 9 bases aligning to TRBD1. The V gene's germline CDR1 is SNHLY and CDR2 FYNNEI. This CDR3 region has 18 residues. V shed 6 bases, J shed 2 bases, and the junction held 11 bases outside the gene matches. The CDR3 bases are TGTGCCAGCAGATGGCGTCCCGGGACAGGGACTGGGGCCAACGTCCTGACTTTC. Its translation: CASRWRPGTGTGANVLTF.

The V call is TRBV20-1, the J call TRBJ1-1, with no clear D. V lost 3 bases to trimming and J lost 1 base, with 9 bases between them. Germline CDR1 DFQATT, CDR2 SNEGSKA (reference sequence). This CDR3 contains 13 residues. The CDR3 sequence: CSASRTANTEAFF. Here the CDR3 DNA reads TGCAGTGCTAGTCGGACTGCGAACACTGAAGCTTTCTTT.

The V gene is TRBV5-1, the J gene TRBJ1-4; 9 bases are a match to TRBD1. Germline CDR1 is SGHRS and CDR2 is YFSETQ. The CDR3 sequence is 15 residues long. V lost 3 bases, J lost 8 bases, and 8 bases stayed unmatched. The CDR3 here is CASSWGDREYEKLFF. The CDR3 DNA follows: TGCGCCAGCAGCTGGGGGGACAGGGAGTACGAAAAACTGTTTTTT.

The chain is built from TRBV3-1 (or the pseudogene TRBV3-2) and TRBJ1-2; no definite D call. This CDR3 spans 14 amino acids. CDR1 is LGHDT, CDR2 YNNKEL, per germline (reference sequence). Trimming cost V 0 bases and J 8 bases, with 13 bases left between them. The CDR3 DNA sequence: TGTGCCAGCAGCCAAGATCGGCCCGCGGGAGGCTACACCTTC. Protein: CASSQDRPAGGYTF.